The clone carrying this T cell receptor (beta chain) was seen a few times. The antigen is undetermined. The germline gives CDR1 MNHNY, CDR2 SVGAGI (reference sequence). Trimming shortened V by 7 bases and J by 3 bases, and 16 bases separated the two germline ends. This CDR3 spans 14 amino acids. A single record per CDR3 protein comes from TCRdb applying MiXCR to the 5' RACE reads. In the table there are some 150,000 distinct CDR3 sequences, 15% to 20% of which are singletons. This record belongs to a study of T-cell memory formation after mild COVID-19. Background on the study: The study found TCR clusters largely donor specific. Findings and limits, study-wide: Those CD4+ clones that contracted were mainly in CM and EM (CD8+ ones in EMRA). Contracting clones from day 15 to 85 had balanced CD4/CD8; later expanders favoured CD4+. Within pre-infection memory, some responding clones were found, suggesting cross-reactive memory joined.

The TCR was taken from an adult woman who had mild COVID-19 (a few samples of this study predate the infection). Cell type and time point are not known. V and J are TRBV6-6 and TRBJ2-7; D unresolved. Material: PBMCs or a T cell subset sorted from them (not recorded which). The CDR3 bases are TGTGCCAGCACGGAAATAGAGGTGAACTACGAGCAGTACTTC. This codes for CASTEIEVNYEQYF.